This T cell receptor beta chain was sequenced in a study of T cells in Graves' hyperthyroidism and ophthalmopathy (dated by TCRdb to about 2019). Some background on the complete study: Peripheral blood samples were taken at the time of initial diagnosis, prior to any treatment. A discovery cohort of approximately 97 patients, about 40 with Graves' ophthalmopathy and 55 to 60 with stable Graves' hyperthyroidism, was used to find distinguishing TCR V-J signatures. Prospective prediction of ophthalmopathy was tested in an independent validation cohort of under 20 hyperthyroidism patients and 15 to 17 patients who later progressed to ophthalmopathy. The roughly 90 discovery patients were divided at random into training and test sets in a 7:3 ratio. In addition, the study compared T-cell repertoires in thyroid tissue and in blood from roughly 6 Graves' hyperthyroidism patients. Following sampling, methimazole starting at 30 mg daily was given to hyperthyroidism patients, and high-dose intravenous methylprednisolone was given to ophthalmopathy patients. The paper reports TCR Vbeta CDR3 sequencing of 135 peripheral blood samples: 43 ophthalmopathy, roughly 74 hyperthyroidism and approximately 17 progressor patients.

What the work shows at the level of the full study, not this receptor alone: A 13 V-J signature model separated ophthalmopathy from stable hyperthyroidism, with 87.88% sensitivity and 81% to 83% specificity in cross-validation and 80%/75% in testing. Most expanded thyroid clonotypes (frequency above 0.001) were also detected in blood, a finding suggesting that blood repertoires may reflect thyroid immune responses. In validation, progression to ophthalmopathy was predicted by the model with nearly 71% sensitivity and around 76% specificity, a median of 6.5 months before onset. No statistical method was used to set the sample size in advance, and investigators knew the group allocation.

As encoded in the germline V gene (reference sequence), CDR1 is MNHEY while CDR2 is SMNVEV. V loses 5 bases at its end and J loses 7 bases; junction bases beyond the gene matches: 10. The CDR3 holds 14 amino acids from the cysteine to the phenylalanine. The retained sequence is limited to the CDR3, 42 bases, with the frame set at the first base. As regards this clonotype: Its antigen has not been determined. One base away there is no much larger clone; base qualities are not given.

Hyperthyroidism patients were aged 18 to 65 years and newly diagnosed, with disease duration of less than 2 months. Any patient with an uncontrolled infection, another autoimmune disease, pregnancy or lactation was excluded. Clinical symptoms, serum thyroxine and TRAb, thyroid ultrasound, and orbital computed tomography formed the basis for the diagnoses. Blood from progressor patients was drawn when they were first diagnosed with hyperthyroidism, before any ophthalmopathy symptoms appeared. PBMCs were separated from 10 ml of fresh peripheral blood using Ficoll-Paque density gradient centrifugation. Patients classed as progressors first received a Graves' hyperthyroidism diagnosis and then went on to develop ophthalmopathy during follow-up. Total RNA was extracted using Trizol reagent, and RNA quality was assessed on an Agilent 2100 Bioanalyzer. The TCR beta CDR3 regions were amplified from the RNA transcripts. A first-round RT-PCR of the TCR CDR3 used the HTBI primer set with the Qiagen OneStep RT-PCR kit. The libraries were constructed in a second round of multiplex PCR and then size-selected and purified. The libraries were sequenced on an Illumina HiSeq2000 using paired-end 100 bp reads. Under the source paper's analysis protocol: Raw data were processed with SOAPnuke, discarding reads with adapters, uncalled bases, mean Phred below 15, or no exact constant-primer or identifier match. COPE v1.2.5 was used to merge the high-quality paired reads, and each unique nucleotide sequence was defined as a clonotype. MiTCR v1.1 was used to align clonotypes to the IMGT TRBV, TRBD and TRBJ reference segments. The analysis included only V-J combinations with a frequency above 0.0001, which together covered 99% to 99.2% of the repertoires. The TCS score was defined as F50 (clonal expansion) divided by E x V (chaos), with BLOSUM62-based TCRdist calculated between CDR3 peptides within each V-J. Welch's t-statistics and random forest reduced 514 V-J features to 13, which were used in a naive Bayes classifier (R e1071). TCRdb trimmed public reads at Q25 via fastp, called clones via MiXCR and kept in-frame beta chains. When rows share a CDR3 protein, they turn into one entry using the most common DNA and genes. TCRdb's processing, not the study's, gives the V and J calls here. The sample data list 650,000 to 850,000 distinct CDR3 sequences, and under 20% of these were observed just once. The top ten clonotypes cover over 15% of the sample.

This clonotype was sampled from a woman aged 45-60 years with Graves' hyperthyroidism that later progressed to Graves' ophthalmopathy. Sequencing used blood. The chain couples TRBV27 to TRBJ1-2, with 7 bases in between that match TRBD1. The CDR3: CASSRTGDRSGYTF. The DNA sequence follows: TGTGCCAGCAGTCGAACAGGGGACCGTTCTGGCTACACCTTC.